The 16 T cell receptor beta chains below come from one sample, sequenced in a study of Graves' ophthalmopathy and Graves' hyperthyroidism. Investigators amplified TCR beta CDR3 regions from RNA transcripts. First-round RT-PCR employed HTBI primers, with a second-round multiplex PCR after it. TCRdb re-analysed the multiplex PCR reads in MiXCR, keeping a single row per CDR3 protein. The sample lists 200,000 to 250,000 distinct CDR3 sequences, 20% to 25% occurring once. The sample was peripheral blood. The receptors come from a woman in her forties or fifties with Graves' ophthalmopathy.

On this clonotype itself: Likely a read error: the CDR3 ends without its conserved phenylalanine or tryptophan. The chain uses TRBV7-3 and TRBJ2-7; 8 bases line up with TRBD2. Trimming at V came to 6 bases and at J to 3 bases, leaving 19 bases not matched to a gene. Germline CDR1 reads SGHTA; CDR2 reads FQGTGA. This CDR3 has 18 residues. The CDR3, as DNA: TGTGCCAGCAGTCAACCAAGCGGGAGAGGTTTGTTTTTCTACGAGCAGTACCTC. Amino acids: CASSQPSGRGLFFYEQYL.

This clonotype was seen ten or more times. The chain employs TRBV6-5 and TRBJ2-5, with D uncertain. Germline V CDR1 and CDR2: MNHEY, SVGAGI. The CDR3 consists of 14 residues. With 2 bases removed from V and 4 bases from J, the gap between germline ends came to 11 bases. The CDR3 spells CASSYGRAGETQYF. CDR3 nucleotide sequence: TGTGCCAGCAGTTACGGAAGGGCCGGAGAGACCCAGTACTTC.

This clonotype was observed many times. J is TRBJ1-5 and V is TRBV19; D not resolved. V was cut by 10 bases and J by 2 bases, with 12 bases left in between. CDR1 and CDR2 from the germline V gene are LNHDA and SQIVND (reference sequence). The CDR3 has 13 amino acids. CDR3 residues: CATTQAGNQPQHF. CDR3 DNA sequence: TGTGCCACCACCCAAGCTGGCAATCAGCCCCAGCATTTT.

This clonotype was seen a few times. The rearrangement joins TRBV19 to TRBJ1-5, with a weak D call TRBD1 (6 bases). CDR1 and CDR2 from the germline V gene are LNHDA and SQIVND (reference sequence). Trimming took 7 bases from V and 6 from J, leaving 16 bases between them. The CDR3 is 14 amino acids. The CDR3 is CASNMGAQGQPQHF. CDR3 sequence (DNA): TGTGCCAGTAATATGGGGGCGCAGGGTCAGCCCCAGCATTTT. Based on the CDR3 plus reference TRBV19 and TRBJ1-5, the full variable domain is DGGITQSPKYLFRKEGQNVTLSCEQNLNHDAMYWYRQDPGQGLRLIYYSQIVNDFQKGDIAEGYSVSREKKESFPLTVTSAQKNPTAFYLCASNMGAQGQPQHFGDGTRLSIL.

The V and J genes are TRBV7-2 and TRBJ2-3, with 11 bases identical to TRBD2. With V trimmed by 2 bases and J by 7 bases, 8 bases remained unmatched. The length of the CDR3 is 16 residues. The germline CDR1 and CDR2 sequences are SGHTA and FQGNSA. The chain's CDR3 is CASSLSSLAGGYTQYF. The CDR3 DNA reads TGTGCCAGCAGCTTATCGAGTCTAGCGGGGGGATATACGCAGTATTTT.

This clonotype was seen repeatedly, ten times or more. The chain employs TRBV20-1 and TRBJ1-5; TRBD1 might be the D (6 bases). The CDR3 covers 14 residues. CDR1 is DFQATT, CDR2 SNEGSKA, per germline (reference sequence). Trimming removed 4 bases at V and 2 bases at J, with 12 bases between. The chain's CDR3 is CSAKEQGGNQPQHF. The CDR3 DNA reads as TGCAGTGCTAAAGAACAGGGAGGCAATCAGCCCCAGCATTTT.

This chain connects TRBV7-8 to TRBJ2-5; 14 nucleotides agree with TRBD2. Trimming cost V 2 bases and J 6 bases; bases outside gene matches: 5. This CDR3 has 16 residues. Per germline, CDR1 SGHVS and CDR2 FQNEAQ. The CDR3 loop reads CASSLLGLAGVKTQYF. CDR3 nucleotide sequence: TGTGCCAGCAGCTTATTGGGACTAGCGGGAGTGAAGACCCAGTACTTC.

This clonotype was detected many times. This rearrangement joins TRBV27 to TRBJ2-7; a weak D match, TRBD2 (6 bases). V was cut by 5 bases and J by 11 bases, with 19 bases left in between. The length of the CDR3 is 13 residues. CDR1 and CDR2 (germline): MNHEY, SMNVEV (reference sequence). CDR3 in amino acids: CASSLSRDSREYF. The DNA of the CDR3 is TGTGCCAGCAGTCTTAGCCGGGACTCTAGGGAGTACTTC.

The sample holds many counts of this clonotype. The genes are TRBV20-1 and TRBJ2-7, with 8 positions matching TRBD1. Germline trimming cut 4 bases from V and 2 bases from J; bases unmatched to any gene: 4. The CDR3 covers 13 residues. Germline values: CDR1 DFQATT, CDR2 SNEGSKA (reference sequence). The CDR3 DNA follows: TGCAGTGCTACCCGGACAGGGACCTACGAGCAGTACTTC. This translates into CSATRTGTYEQYF.

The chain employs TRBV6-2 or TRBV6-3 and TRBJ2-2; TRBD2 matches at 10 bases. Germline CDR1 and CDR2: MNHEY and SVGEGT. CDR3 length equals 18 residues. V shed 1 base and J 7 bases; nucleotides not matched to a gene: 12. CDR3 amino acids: CASSYWLAGEPYGGELFF. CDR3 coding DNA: TGTGCCAGCAGTTACTGGCTAGCGGGGGAACCCTACGGCGGGGAGCTGTTTTTT.

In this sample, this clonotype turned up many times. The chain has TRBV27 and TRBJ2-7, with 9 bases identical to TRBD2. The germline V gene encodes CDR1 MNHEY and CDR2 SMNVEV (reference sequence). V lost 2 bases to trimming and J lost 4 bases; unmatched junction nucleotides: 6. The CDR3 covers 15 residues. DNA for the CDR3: TGTGCCAGCAGTTTACGGGCTAGCGGGACATACGAGCAGTACTTC. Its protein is CASSLRASGTYEQYF.

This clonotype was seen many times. CDR3 sequence (DNA): TGTGCCAGCAGCTTGTCCGGGACTAGATTTGACGAGCAGTACTTC. Translating it yields CASSLSGTRFDEQYF. V and J are TRBV7-3 and TRBJ2-7, with 8 bases that match TRBD2. Trimming cost V 3 bases and J 5 bases; bases outside gene matches: 9. Germline CDR1 reads SGHTA; CDR2 reads FQGTGA. This CDR3 contains 15 residues.

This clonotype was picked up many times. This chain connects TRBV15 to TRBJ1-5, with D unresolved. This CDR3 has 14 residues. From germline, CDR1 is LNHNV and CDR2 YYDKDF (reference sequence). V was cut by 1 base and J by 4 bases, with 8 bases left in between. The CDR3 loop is CATSRVEWNQPQHF. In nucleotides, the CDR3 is TGTGCCACCAGCAGAGTCGAGTGGAATCAGCCCCAGCATTTT.

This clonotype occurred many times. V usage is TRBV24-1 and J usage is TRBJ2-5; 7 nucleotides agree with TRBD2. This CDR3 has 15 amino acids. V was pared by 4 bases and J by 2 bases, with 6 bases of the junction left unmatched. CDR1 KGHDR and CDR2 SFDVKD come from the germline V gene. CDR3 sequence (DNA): TGTGCCACCAGTGACCCCCTGGGAGGGCAAGAGACCCAGTACTTC. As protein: CATSDPLGGQETQYF.

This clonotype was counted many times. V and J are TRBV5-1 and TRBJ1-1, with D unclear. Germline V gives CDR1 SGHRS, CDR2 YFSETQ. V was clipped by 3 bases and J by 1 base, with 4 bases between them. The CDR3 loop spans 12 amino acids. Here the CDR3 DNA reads TGCGCCAGCAGCTCTCAGAACACTGAAGCTTTCTTT. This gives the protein CASSSQNTEAFF.

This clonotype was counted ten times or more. The CDR3 DNA follows: TGCAGTGCTAGTTTACTAGCGGCCTCTCGGGAGACCCAGTACTTC. The encoded protein is CSASLLAASRETQYF. V is TRBV20-1 and J is TRBJ2-5; 8 nucleotides agree with TRBD2. This CDR3 region has 15 residues. The J segment lost 5 bases and the V segment lost 3 bases, leaving 11 bases of the junction unmatched. Per the germline V gene, CDR1 is DFQATT and CDR2 is SNEGSKA (reference sequence).